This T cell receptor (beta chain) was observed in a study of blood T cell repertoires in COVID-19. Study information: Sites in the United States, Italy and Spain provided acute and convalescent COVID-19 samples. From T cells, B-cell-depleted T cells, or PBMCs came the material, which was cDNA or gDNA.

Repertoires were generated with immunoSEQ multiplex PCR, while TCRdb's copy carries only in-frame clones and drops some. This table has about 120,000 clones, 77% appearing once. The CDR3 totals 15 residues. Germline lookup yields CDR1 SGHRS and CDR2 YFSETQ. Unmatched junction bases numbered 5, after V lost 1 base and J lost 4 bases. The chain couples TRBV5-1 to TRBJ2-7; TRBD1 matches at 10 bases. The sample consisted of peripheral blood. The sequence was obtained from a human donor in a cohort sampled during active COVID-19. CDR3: CASSLQGQGGYEQYF. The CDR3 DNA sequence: TGCGCCAGCAGCTTGCAAGGACAGGGGGGGTACGAGCAGTACTTC.